This record looks at one T cell receptor beta chain sequence and its context. Germline lookup yields CDR1 LNHNV and CDR2 YYDKDF (reference sequence). Trimming removed 5 bases from V and 5 bases from J, with 15 bases in between. The CDR3 spans 14 residues. Source study methods: Amplified reference gene primers provided the basis for estimating nucleated cell counts. Profiling relied on immunoSEQ multiplex PCR, and the TCRdb table lists in-frame clones only, not all of them. V and J calls and clone size are given by that table; D and trimming were obtained from the DNA. The sample includes roughly 250,000 clones, approximately 90% of them seen just once. Participant age was about 18 to 89 years, and participants resided in around 24 US areas. These data belong to a study of blood T cell repertoires in COVID-19. Study-level information: From T cells, B-cell-depleted T cells, or PBMCs came the material, which was cDNA or gDNA.

The V gene is TRBV15, the J gene TRBJ1-2; unclear D gene. The clonotype originates from a middle-aged woman with acute COVID-19. The sample comprised PBMCs or T cells enriched from blood (not recorded which). The CDR3 spells CATSPGPAGYGYTF. The CDR3 region has the DNA TGTGCCACCAGCCCGGGCCCGGCGGGGTATGGCTACACCTTC.